This entry lists 30 T cell receptor beta chains sequenced from one sample in a study of T and B cells in COVID-19 patients. TRB rearrangements were amplified by multiplex PCR with BIOMED2 TRB-A/B primers. TCRdb recomputed calls from the multiplex PCR reads with MiXCR, one row per CDR3 protein. The sample gives 3,800 or so distinct CDR3 sequences, about 20% of which show up once; approximately 26% is in the top ten. Blood genomic DNA input for TRB amplification was roughly 250-500 ng. The sample taken for sequencing was blood. The receptors here all came from a human donor with active COVID-19.

This sequence joins TRBV11-2 and TRBJ2-5, with 14 nucleotides matching TRBD2. The V gene end was trimmed by 6 bases and the J gene end by 5 bases; junction bases not matched to a gene: 8. The CDR3 totals 16 residues. The germline V gene encodes CDR1 SGHAT and CDR2 FQNNGV. Here the CDR3 reads CASSFMTSGRGETQYF. The CDR3 DNA follows: TGTGCCAGCAGTTTCATGACTAGCGGGAGGGGGGAGACCCAGTACTTC.

The V and J genes are TRBV7-2 and TRBJ1-5; D gene unclear. The CDR3 extends over 16 amino acids. Germline-derived CDR1 and CDR2 are SGHTA and FQGNSA. Trimming removed 1 base at V and 0 bases at J, with 10 bases between. In DNA, the CDR3 is TGTGCCAGCAGCTTAGAATCCCACTATAGCAATCAGCCCCAGCATTTT. As protein: CASSLESHYSNQPQHF.

In this sample, this clonotype is medium-sized. The genes are TRBV6-6 and TRBJ2-5, with unresolved D. Germline V gene sequence: CDR1 MNHNY, CDR2 SVGAGI (reference sequence). The CDR3 covers 11 residues. V was pared by 6 bases and J by 5 bases, with 7 bases between. CDR3 nucleotides: TGTGCCAGCAGCCCCCGGGAGACCCAGTACTTC. Its translation: CASSPRETQYF.

This clonotype occurred once. V and J are TRBV12-3 or TRBV12-4 and TRBJ2-2; D might be TRBD2 (7 bases). This CDR3 region has 15 residues. V dropped 3 bases and J dropped 4 bases, with 12 bases sitting between them. This CDR3 is CASSLSGEGTGELFF. CDR3 nucleotide sequence: TGTGCCAGCAGTTTGTCAGGGGAGGGCACCGGGGAGCTGTTTTTT.

This clonotype is medium-sized in the sample. The rearrangement uses TRBV29-1 and TRBJ1-2, with TRBD1 matching over 11 bases. V dropped 1 base and J dropped 5; count of bases not matched to a gene: 3. The CDR3 is made up of 14 amino acids. Germline V gene data show CDR1 as SQVTM and CDR2 as ANQGSEA. The CDR3 region has the DNA TGCAGCGTTGAAGCTGGGACAGGGGGATATGGCTACACCTTC. This gives the protein CSVEAGTGGYGYTF.

The genes are TRBV4-1 and TRBJ2-7, with 10 bases that match TRBD1. This CDR3 comprises 13 residues. CDR1 and CDR2 (germline): MGHRA, YSYEKL. Germline trimming cut 8 bases from V and 3 bases from J; bases unmatched to any gene: 4. The CDR3 here is CASSRDRGYEQYF. The CDR3, as DNA: TGCGCCAGCTCTCGGGACAGGGGCTACGAGCAGTACTTC.

This clonotype is labeled as medium-sized. This chain uses TRBV13 with TRBJ1-1; D gene ambiguous. In germline, CDR1 is PRHDT, CDR2 FYEKMQ (reference sequence). Trimming cost V 8 bases and J 6 bases, with 16 bases left between them. The CDR3 length is 13 residues. CDR3 sequence reads: CASARSSSPEAFF. CDR3 bases: TGTGCCAGCGCGCGTTCCTCTAGCCCTGAAGCTTTCTTT.

In its sample, this clonotype ranks as medium-sized. The rearrangement uses TRBV13 and TRBJ2-3, with D unresolved. The CDR3 has 11 residues. Germline assignment: CDR1 PRHDT and CDR2 FYEKMQ (reference sequence). Trimming removed 0 bases at V and 8 bases at J, with 3 bases between. The CDR3 coding sequence is TGTGCCAGCAGCTTAGGTGGTACGCAGTATTTT. Translating gives CASSLGGTQYF.

This clonotype is large (0.1 to 1%). The genes are TRBV18 and TRBJ2-1; 8 nucleotides align to TRBD1. The CDR3 covers 15 residues. Unmatched junction bases numbered 7, after V lost 2 bases and J lost 7 bases. Germline V lookup: CDR1 KGHSH, CDR2 LQKENI. The DNA of the CDR3 is TGTGCCAGCTCACCATATGGACAGGGACGAAATGAGCAGTTCTTC. Its protein is CASSPYGQGRNEQFF. Together with reference TRBV18 and TRBJ2-1, the CDR3 gives the full variable domain: NAGVMQNPRHLVRRRGQEARLRCSPMKGHSHVYWYRQLPEEGLKFMVYLQKENIIDESGMPKERFSAEFPKEGPSILRIQQVVRGDSAAYFCASSPYGQGRNEQFFGPGTRLTVL.

This clonotype was detected only a few times. V usage is TRBV7-9 and J usage is TRBJ1-1; 9 bases line up with TRBD1. The CDR3 sequence is 16 residues long. The V segment lost 5 bases and the J segment 5 bases; nucleotides outside the gene matches: 12. CDR1 and CDR2 from the germline V gene are SEHNR and FQNEAQ (reference sequence). CDR3 sequence: CASSREPGQGGTEAFF. CDR3 nucleotide sequence: TGTGCCAGCAGCCGCGAACCGGGACAGGGTGGTACTGAAGCTTTCTTT.

There are a few counts of this clonotype. Here the CDR3 DNA reads TGCAGTGCTACGCAAGGCATATCCTACAATGAGCAGTTCTTC. Translation: CSATQGISYNEQFF. This chain uses TRBV20-1 with TRBJ2-1; D unclear. Trimming shortened V by 4 bases and J by 1 base, and 11 bases separated the two germline ends. The CDR3 has 14 residues. Germline values: CDR1 DFQATT, CDR2 SNEGSKA (reference sequence).

A few counts support this clonotype. The chain has TRBV7-2 and TRBJ2-5; 7 positions agree with TRBD1. J lost 2 bases, V lost 5 bases, and 5 bases had no gene match. This CDR3 is 14 amino acids long. In germline, CDR1 is SGHTA, CDR2 FQGNSA. CDR3 amino acids: CASSANRGQETQYF. CDR3 nucleotides: TGTGCCAGCAGCGCCAACAGGGGACAAGAGACCCAGTACTTC.

By share of the sample, this clonotype is medium-sized (0.01 to 0.1%). The chain uses TRBV27 and TRBJ1-5; the match to TRBD1 covers 8 bases. Germline V CDR1 and CDR2: MNHEY, SMNVEV (reference sequence). The CDR3 sequence is 17 residues long. Losses at the gene ends were 5 bases for V and 4 bases for J; bases not matched to a gene: 13. The CDR3 sequence is CASSRQGTNPGNQPQHF. The CDR3 region has the DNA TGTGCCAGCAGTCGACAGGGGACCAACCCTGGGAATCAGCCCCAGCATTTT.

The chain uses TRBV19 and TRBJ1-4; 9 bases align to TRBD1. This CDR3 is 15 amino acids long. Germline V gene lookup returns CDR1 LNHDA and CDR2 SQIVND (reference sequence). V gave up 9 bases and J gave up 12 bases; unmatched junction bases: 17. In nucleotides, the CDR3 is TGTGCCAGCAGCATAGTATCGGGACAGGGCTCTGAACTGTTTTTT. Its translation is CASSIVSGQGSELFF.

This clonotype was counted ten times or more. V is TRBV18 and J is TRBJ1-1; D is ambiguous. Per the germline V gene, CDR1 is KGHSH and CDR2 is LQKENI. V was trimmed by 2 bases and J by 1 base, leaving 8 bases between them. There are 14 residues in the CDR3. CDR3 loop: CASSPAPGNTEAFF. The CDR3 DNA reads as TGTGCCAGCTCACCAGCGCCAGGGAACACTGAAGCTTTCTTT.

In its sample, this clonotype was seen a few times. The chain recombines TRBV5-1 with TRBJ1-2, with D unclear. V lost 4 bases, J lost 4 bases, and 11 bases lay in between. The CDR3 contains 13 residues. Germline V lookup: CDR1 SGHRS, CDR2 YFSETQ. CDR3 amino acids: CASSLSQSYGYTF. CDR3 bases: TGCGCCAGCAGCCTAAGCCAGAGCTATGGCTACACCTTC.

In this sample, this clonotype is medium-sized. This chain uses TRBV29-1 with TRBJ1-1; D might be TRBD1 (5 bases). The CDR3 contains 15 residues. Germline V gene lookup returns CDR1 SQVTM and CDR2 ANQGSEA. Trimming pared 7 bases from V and 0 bases from J, leaving 18 bases between. The CDR3 DNA is TGCAGCGGCGCCCGACTGGGACTGATGAACACTGAAGCTTTCTTT. It yields the protein CSGARLGLMNTEAFF.

Sample share makes this clonotype medium-sized. CDR3 amino acids: CASSLAGLASGEQYF. Written as DNA, the CDR3 is TGTGCCAGCAGCCTCGCGGGACTAGCTTCTGGAGAGCAGTACTTC. J is TRBJ2-7 and V is TRBV5-4; 9 bases are shared with TRBD2. Germline V lookup: CDR1 SGHNT, CDR2 YYREEE (reference sequence). The CDR3 has 15 amino acids. The V and J ends lost 4 bases and 7 bases, in that order; junction bases with no gene match: 12.

This clonotype was counted only a few times. This chain uses TRBV7-2 with TRBJ2-7, with 8 bases aligning to TRBD2. From germline, CDR1 is SGHTA and CDR2 FQGNSA. The ends lost 2 bases at V and 0 bases at J; junction bases unmatched: 3. This CDR3 contains 15 residues. This chain's CDR3 is CASSLLSGSSYEQYF. The CDR3 bases are TGTGCCAGCAGCTTACTGAGCGGGAGCTCCTACGAGCAGTACTTC.

This chain joins TRBV5-1 and TRBJ2-7; TRBD1 is a possible D gene (5 bases). Per germline, CDR1 SGHRS and CDR2 YFSETQ. V lost 0 bases to trimming and J lost 3 bases, with 10 bases between them. The CDR3 covers 14 residues. The CDR3 loop is CASSLDQGRYEQYF. CDR3 DNA sequence: TGCGCCAGCAGCTTGGACCAGGGTCGCTACGAGCAGTACTTC.

This clonotype was seen a single time. A much larger clone lies one base from this, so it may be a read error. This rearrangement joins TRBV5-6 to TRBJ1-2; a weak D match, TRBD1 (6 bases). CDR1 is SGHDT and CDR2 is YYEEEE in the germline V gene. This CDR3 has 15 amino acids. The CDR3 DNA reads as TGTGCCAGCAGCTTGGAGACAGGATTTAACTATGGCTACAACTTC. As protein: CASSLETGFNYGYNF.

This clonotype has only a few counts. The V and J genes are TRBV5-1 and TRBJ1-1; D may be TRBD1 (6 bases). The CDR3 is 14 amino acids. Trimming cost V 4 bases and J 7 bases, with 17 bases left between them. Looked up from germline, CDR1 is SGHRS and CDR2 is YFSETQ. This chain's CDR3 is CASSLGGTPLEAFF. CDR3 in DNA: TGCGCCAGCAGCCTTGGGGGCACCCCTCTTGAAGCTTTCTTT.

Within the sample, this clonotype is medium-sized. J is TRBJ2-5 and V is TRBV7-9, with D tentatively TRBD2 (6 bases). This CDR3 spans 14 amino acids. CDR1 SEHNR and CDR2 FQNEAQ come from the germline V gene (reference sequence). The V end was cut by 5 bases, the J end by 5 bases, with 15 bases between. CDR3 sequence: CASSRRASRETQYF. The CDR3 region has the DNA TGTGCCAGCAGCAGGAGGGCCTCCCGGGAGACCCAGTACTTC.

The rearrangement uses TRBV4-3 and TRBJ1-1; weak D call: TRBD1 (5 bases). The CDR3 has 15 residues. V lost 4 bases, J lost 4 bases, and 16 bases lay in between. Germline V lookup: CDR1 LGHNA, CDR2 YSLEER. The CDR3 region has the DNA TGCGCCAGCAGCCTCCTCGGGGGTGGCGGCACTGAAGCTTTCTTT. As protein: CASSLLGGGGTEAFF.

This clonotype is deemed medium-sized (0.01 to 0.1%). The chain has TRBV30 and TRBJ2-7; no definite D call. Trimming left V 1 base short and J 4 bases short, with 11 bases between. Germline CDR1 reads GTSNPN; CDR2 reads SVGIG (reference sequence). This CDR3 is built from 13 residues. For the CDR3, the DNA is TGTGCCTGGAGTGGTCAGCCTCCTTACGAGCAGTACTTC. This sequence encodes CAWSGQPPYEQYF.

By share of the sample, this clonotype is large (0.1 to 1%). The chain links TRBV29-1 to TRBJ2-1; maybe TRBD2 (5 bases). The CDR3 is 12 amino acids. Between the trimmed V and J ends, which lost 4 bases and 11 bases, there was a span of 15 bases. CDR1 and CDR2 from the germline V gene are SQVTM and ANQGSEA. In DNA form, the CDR3 reads TGCAGCGTTGTTATGACTACGCCCCAGCAGTTCTTC. It translates to CSVVMTTPQQFF.

This clonotype was detected many times. CDR3 sequence reads: CASSLRASDYNEQFF. As DNA, the CDR3 is TGTGCCAGCAGCTTACGGGCTAGCGACTACAATGAGCAGTTCTTC. The chain employs TRBV7-9 and TRBJ2-1; a weak D match, TRBD2 (6 bases). Germline V lookup: CDR1 SEHNR, CDR2 FQNEAQ (reference sequence). V lost 2 bases and J 3 bases, leaving 11 bases between the germline ends. The CDR3 covers 15 residues.

This clonotype is termed medium-sized (0.01 to 0.1%). This chain uses TRBV18 with TRBJ1-4, with a weak D call TRBD1 (5 bases). Germline values: CDR1 KGHSH, CDR2 LQKENI. V shed 5 bases and J shed 0 bases, with 13 bases lying between them. This CDR3 region has 16 residues. In DNA form, the CDR3 reads TGTGCCAGCTCAGACTGGGGCAGCGCAACTAATGAAAAACTGTTTTTT. Translated, it gives CASSDWGSATNEKLFF. Together with reference TRBV18 and TRBJ1-4, the CDR3 gives the full variable domain: NAGVMQNPRHLVRRRGQEARLRCSPMKGHSHVYWYRQLPEEGLKFMVYLQKENIIDESGMPKERFSAEFPKEGPSILRIQQVVRGDSAAYFCASSDWGSATNEKLFFGSGTQLSVL.

This chain connects TRBV28 to TRBJ2-7; D call uncertain. The CDR3 extends over 17 amino acids. Trimming cost V 6 bases and J 4 bases, with 25 bases left between them. The V gene's germline CDR1 is MDHEN and CDR2 SYDVKM. The CDR3 loop reads CASSSAGDARSRYEQYF. In nucleotides, the CDR3 is TGTGCCAGCAGCTCGGCCGGTGACGCCCGTTCAAGGTACGAGCAGTACTTC. The complete variable domain, with remaining parts taken from reference TRBV28 and TRBJ2-7, reads DVKVTQSSRYLVKRTGEKVFLECVQDMDHENMFWYRQDPGLGLRLIYFSYDVKMKEKGDIPEGYSVSREKKERFSLILESASTNQTSMYLCASSSAGDARSRYEQYFGPGTRLTVT.

The chain has TRBV4-2 and TRBJ1-5, with unresolved D. The CDR3 runs to 16 residues. From germline, CDR1 is LGHNA and CDR2 YNFKEQ. V was trimmed by 0 bases and J by 0 bases, leaving 9 bases between them. As DNA, the CDR3 is TGTGCCAGCAGCCAAGAACTCAGTAATAGCAATCAGCCCCAGCATTTT. It specifies CASSQELSNSNQPQHF.